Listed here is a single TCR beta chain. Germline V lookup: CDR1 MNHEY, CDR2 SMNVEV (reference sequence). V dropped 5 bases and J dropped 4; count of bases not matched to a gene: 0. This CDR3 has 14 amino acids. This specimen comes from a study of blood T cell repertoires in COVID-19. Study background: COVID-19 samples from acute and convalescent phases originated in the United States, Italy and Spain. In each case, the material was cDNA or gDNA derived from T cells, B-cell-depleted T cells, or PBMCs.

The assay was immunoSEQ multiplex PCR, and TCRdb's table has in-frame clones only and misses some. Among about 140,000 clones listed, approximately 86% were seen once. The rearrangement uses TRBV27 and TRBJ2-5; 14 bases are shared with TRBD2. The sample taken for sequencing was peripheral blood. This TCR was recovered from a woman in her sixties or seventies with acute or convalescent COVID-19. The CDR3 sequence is CASSGLAGGETQYF. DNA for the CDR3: TGTGCCAGCAGTGGACTAGCGGGGGGAGAGACCCAGTACTTC.